This T cell receptor (beta chain) was profiled in a study of T cell responses to AZD1222 COVID-19 vaccine. Germline V gives CDR1 LGHDT, CDR2 YNNKEL (reference sequence). V lost 0 bases and J lost 1, with 24 bases in between. This CDR3 is built from 20 residues. Profiled with immunoSEQ multiplex PCR; TCRdb holds only in-frame clones, not every one. The data show around 120,000 clones, with approximately 85% seen just once and around 6.2% held by the top ten. Details on this clone: What it recognizes is unknown.

Study findings and constraints: The donor cohort was predominantly white British with a female majority, and clonal diversity may have been underestimated. As reported, nearly half of all spike-specific TCRs target variant regions that are unmutated.

The sequencing here drew on peripheral blood, taken on day 0 of AZD1222 vaccination. The receptor comes from an adult in good health. This sequence joins TRBV3-1 (or the pseudogene TRBV3-2) and TRBJ1-2, with D possibly TRBD1 on 5 matching bases. This CDR3 is CASSQEYGSQGKADNYGYTF. The CDR3 DNA follows: TGTGCCAGCAGCCAAGAGTACGGGTCTCAGGGCAAAGCGGATAACTATGGCTACACCTTC.